The rows below give T cell receptor beta chains drawn from one sample of a study of T cells after yellow fever vaccination. TCRdb analysed the 5' RACE reads with MiXCR anew, one entry per CDR3 protein. The table lists tens of thousands of distinct CDR3 sequences, around 6.2% of them singletons, with roughly 2.3% in the top ten. Sequencing was performed on CD4+ T cells sorted from PBMCs, taken approximately 15 days after the first yellow fever vaccination. The receptors were sampled from a man between 18 and 29 years old who received the YFV17D yellow fever vaccine. Each CDR3 is given with its conserved first and last residue. D genes are given only for firm matches. For some rows the clone size is stated as once, few or many, or as a class when expanded; others skip it.

j_call clone_size v_call d_call cdr3_nt cdr3_aa
TRBJ1-6 many TRBV5-1 - TGCGCCAGCAGCTCGGAGGCCGGGAGGTCACCCCTCCACTTT CASSSEAGRSPLHF
TRBJ2-3 many TRBV25-1 - TGTGCCAGCCTACCTACAGGGGAGGTGACAGATACGCAGTATTTT CASLPTGEVTDTQYF
TRBJ2-7 many TRBV25-1 - TGTGCCAGCAGTGAACCAGGGAATATTTACGAGCAGTACTTC CASSEPGNIYEQYF
TRBJ2-3 many TRBV5-1 - TGCGCCAGCAGCCTTGTGGGGGCAGGGACAGATACGCAGTATTTT CASSLVGAGTDTQYF
TRBJ2-5 many TRBV5-1 - TGCGCCAGCAGTTCCGCAGGGCAAGAGACCCAGTACTTC CASSSAGQETQYF
TRBJ2-1 many TRBV9 - TGTGCCAGCAGCGCAGGGGTAATAGGCAATGAGCAGTTCTTC CASSAGVIGNEQFF
TRBJ2-3 many TRBV5-8 TRBD2 TGTGCCAGCAGCCCGGGACTAGCGGGGGTGGATACGCAGTATTTT CASSPGLAGVDTQYF
TRBJ1-4 many TRBV12-3/TRBV12-4 - TGTGCCAGCAGTGACTTAAGATTTAATGAAAAACTGTTTTTT CASSDLRFNEKLFF
TRBJ1-1 many TRBV3-1 - TGTGCCAGCAGCCCAACCCTTTCGACCGCCCCAGAGGCTTTCTTT CASSPTLSTAPEAFF
TRBJ1-1 - TRBV28 TRBD1 TGTGCCAGCAGTTTACGGGACAGGGAAGCTTTCTTT CASSLRDREAFF
TRBJ2-3 few TRBV20-1 - TGCAGTGCTAGAGCCGGTACGGGCACAGATACGCAGTATTTT CSARAGTGTDTQYF
TRBJ2-1 many TRBV5-1 TRBD2 TGCGCCAGCAGCCCCGGGACTAGCGGGGGAGGACTTACTTACAATGAGCAGTTCTTC CASSPGTSGGGLTYNEQFF
TRBJ1-2 many TRBV5-1 - TGCGCCAGCAGCTTGCACAGGGACAACTATGGCTACACCTTC CASSLHRDNYGYTF
TRBJ2-3 many TRBV4-3 - TGCGCCAGCAGCCAAGACGGGCTTAGTTGGGGCACAGATACGCAGTATTTT CASSQDGLSWGTDTQYF
TRBJ1-1 many TRBV20-1 - TGCAGTGCTAGAGATTCGGGAAGGTTGGCTTTCTTT CSARDSGRLAFF
TRBJ2-1 many TRBV11-2 TRBD2 TGTGCCAGCAGCCTCCGGGGGACTAGCGGGGGGTACAATGAGCAGTTCTTC CASSLRGTSGGYNEQFF
TRBJ2-3 many TRBV28 - TGTGCCAGCAGTTACCCTCCCCTCACAGATACGCAGTATTTT CASSYPPLTDTQYF
TRBJ2-1 - TRBV7-8 TRBD1 TGTGCCAGCAGCGCAACCGGGACAGGGTTCAATGAGCAGTTCTTC CASSATGTGFNEQFF
TRBJ1-2 few TRBV6-2/TRBV6-3 - TGTGCCAGCTGGGGGCCAGCCGTTGGCTACACCTTC CASWGPAVGYTF
TRBJ2-3 many TRBV5-1 - TGCGCCAGCAGCCCCACGGGGGTACCCACAGATACGCAGTATTTT CASSPTGVPTDTQYF
TRBJ2-7 many TRBV5-1 TRBD1 TGCGCCAGCAGCCTAGGACAGGGGCAGTACTTC CASSLGQGQYF
TRBJ1-2 many TRBV10-3 - TGTGCCATCAGTGAATCGGGCAGGGATGGCTACACCTTC CAISESGRDGYTF
TRBJ1-5 many TRBV12-3/TRBV12-4 - TGTGCCAGCAGTTTAAGGCAGGGAATAAGCAATCAGCCCCAGCATTTT CASSLRQGISNQPQHF
TRBJ2-1 many TRBV7-6 TRBD2 TGTGCCAGCAGCCGGACGGCTAGCGGGGGGGGCCCGGGCTCCTACAATGAGCAGTTCTTC CASSRTASGGGPGSYNEQFF
TRBJ1-1 many TRBV3-1 - TGTGCCAGCAGCCTCGCGGGTTTGGGGGCCGCTGAAGCTTTCTTT CASSLAGLGAAEAFF
TRBJ1-1 many TRBV5-1 - TGCGCCAGCAGCTTGGAGGGTTATCATTCTCGAGGGGGTCCCACTGAAGCTTTCTTT CASSLEGYHSRGGPTEAFF
TRBJ2-1 - TRBV12-3/TRBV12-4 TRBD1 TGTGCCAGCAATACAGGGGTCGACCCCGTCGTGGAGCAGTTCTTC CASNTGVDPVVEQFF
TRBJ1-2 many TRBV6-5 - TGTGCCAGCAGTTATACGGGCGAGGGGGGCTACACCTTC CASSYTGEGGYTF
TRBJ1-2 many TRBV11-2 TRBD1 TGTGCCAGCAGACCCGGACAGGTGGGCTATGGCTACACCTTC CASRPGQVGYGYTF
TRBJ1-1 few TRBV29-1 TRBD1 TGCAGCGCTATTGGACAGGCGAACACTGAAGCTTTCTTT CSAIGQANTEAFF
TRBJ2-1 many TRBV7-2 - TGTGCCAGCCGGCCGGACACCGCTTTTGGTGAGCAGTTCTTC CASRPDTAFGEQFF